The present T cell receptor beta chain was sequenced within a study of beta chain features in type 1 diabetes. The authors reverse transcribed all of the isolated RNA, so sequencing captured expressed TCRB transcripts. Libraries were prepared by immunoSEQ multiplex PCR; TCRdb keeps only in-frame clonotypes and omits some of them. This sample has about 660,000 clones; about an eighth occur once, and the top ten carry approximately 0.042%. This clone was found a few times. The antigen remains unidentified. Overall study findings and caveats: Among all four CD4+ subsets, Type 1 diabetes patients had TCRB CDR3s that were moderately but significantly shorter.

Trimming shortened V by 2 bases and J by 4 bases, and 13 bases separated the two germline ends. This CDR3 comprises 14 residues. The germline V gene has CDR1 SQVTM and CDR2 ANQGSEA. The material sequenced was naive CD4+ T cells from blood. V and J are TRBV29-1 and TRBJ2-3; tentatively, D is TRBD1 or TRBD2 (6 bases each). The sequence came from a man aged 18 to 30 with type 1 diabetes. In nucleotides, the CDR3 is TGCAGCGTTGAAAGGGGGGCGCTATCAGATACGCAGTATTTT. Amino acids: CSVERGALSDTQYF.